What follows describes a single TCR beta chain. As yet, its antigen is unknown. Sequencing used immunoSEQ multiplex PCR; TCRdb keeps in-frame clones, though not all of them. The sample comprises 120,000 or so clones, roughly 86% of which are singletons, and roughly 15% rests with the top ten. This entry belongs to a study of T cell responses to AZD1222 COVID-19 vaccine. Findings and caveats of the study: The donors showed a predominance of white British ancestry and of females, with possible underestimation of clonal diversity.

The ends were cut back, 6 bases at V and 6 bases at J, with 9 bases in the middle. Germline CDR1 reads SQVTM; CDR2 reads ANQGSEA. The CDR3 runs 11 residues. Second doses that came at about 4 or about 12 weeks were put together. The receptor's source is an adult who received the AZD1222 COVID-19 vaccine. Sequencing used peripheral blood, obtained 28 days after the second AZD1222 dose. The J gene is TRBJ2-1, the V gene TRBV29-1; D is perhaps TRBD2 (5 bases). CDR3 in amino acids: CSVEAGNEQFF. The CDR3, as DNA: TGCAGCGTCGAGGCGGGCAATGAGCAGTTCTTC.